This T cell receptor (beta chain) was sequenced for a study of CD8 T cells in ankylosing spondylitis. A word on this clonotype: Its antigen is as yet unknown.

Scientists made TCR beta libraries using quantitative 5'-RACE with molecular barcodes. TCRdb reanalysed the 5' RACE reads using MiXCR and keeps one entry per CDR3 protein. The sample holds roughly 350,000 distinct CDR3 sequences; 7% to 9% are singletons and the top ten take roughly 15%. Study outcomes and limitations: Reactive arthritis synovial fluid and blood previously showed some of these motif variants. Disease-linked clones reportedly concentrated significantly in matched ankylosing spondylitis synovial fluid. What appeared characteristic of ankylosing spondylitis blood was a TCR beta motif of seven to nine highly homologous variants.

Looked up from germline, CDR1 is SGHNT and CDR2 is YENEEA. Unmatched junction bases numbered 6, after V lost 5 bases and J lost 5 bases. The CDR3 is 16 amino acids. The sequenced sample was blood, either unsorted or a sorted T cell fraction (not recorded which). The chain uses TRBV11-3 and TRBJ2-5; TRBD2 matches 15 bases. This TCR came from a male donor with ankylosing spondylitis. The CDR3 sequence: CASSPGLAGGPETQYF. The CDR3 nucleotides read TGTGCCAGCAGCCCTGGACTAGCGGGAGGGCCGGAGACCCAGTACTTC.